What follows are 5 T cell receptor beta chains derived from one specimen sequenced in a study of cytomegalovirus exposure and HLA in healthy donors. The PCR had 60 Vbeta and 13 Jbeta primers. Some clones are missing from TCRdb's copy, which holds only in-frame ones; the method was immunoSEQ multiplex PCR. The sample yields around 120,000 clones, around three quarters seen once. Sequences were obtained from PBMCs. The receptors were gathered from a young man in good health and CMV-seronegative.

The chain carries TRBV27 and TRBJ1-5, with 8 nucleotides matching TRBD1. CDR3 length equals 13 residues. CDR1 and CDR2 (germline): MNHEY, SMNVEV (reference sequence). V trimming: 8 bases; J trimming: 5 bases; junction bases outside the gene matches: 5. The CDR3 protein is CASSDRVYQPQHF. DNA for the CDR3: TGTGCCAGCTCGGACAGGGTTTATCAGCCCCAGCATTTT.

This CDR3 is CASANRETQYF. The CDR3 DNA sequence: TGTGCCAGCGCGAACCGAGAGACCCAGTACTTC. The rearrangement uses TRBV28 and TRBJ2-5, with D hard to call. Germline-derived CDR1 and CDR2 are MDHEN and SYDVKM. V was trimmed by 8 bases and J by 4 bases, leaving 8 bases between them. This CDR3 is 11 amino acids long. Complete variable domain (other parts from reference TRBV28 and TRBJ2-5): DVKVTQSSRYLVKRTGEKVFLECVQDMDHENMFWYRQDPGLGLRLIYFSYDVKMKEKGDIPEGYSVSREKKERFSLILESASTNQTSMYLCASANRETQYFGPGTRLLVL.

This CDR3 reads CASRAGTVGAGELFF. CDR3 DNA sequence: TGCGCCAGCAGGGCGGGGACGGTGGGTGCCGGGGAGCTGTTTTTT. The chain uses TRBV5-1 and TRBJ2-2; possible D gene TRBD2, 6 bases. The CDR3 runs 15 residues. The V and J ends lost 5 bases and 6 bases respectively, with 17 bases between them. Germline assignment: CDR1 SGHRS and CDR2 YFSETQ.

The chain has TRBV6-1 and TRBJ1-4; D possibly corresponds to TRBD1 (5 bases). The ends were cut back, 4 bases at V and 7 bases at J, with 16 bases in the middle. This CDR3 has 15 residues. The V gene's germline CDR1 is MNHNS and CDR2 SASEGT. The CDR3 spells CASSVVWQGSEKLFF. DNA of the CDR3: TGTGCCAGCAGTGTGGTGTGGCAGGGCAGTGAAAAACTGTTTTTT.

This sequence joins TRBV10-2 and TRBJ2-3; 7 bases are shared with TRBD1. Looked up from germline, CDR1 is WSHSY and CDR2 is SAAADI. V shed 5 bases, J shed 3 bases, and the junction held 8 bases outside the gene matches. The CDR3 covers 15 residues. CDR3 in amino acids: CASSRRQGRTDTQYF. In DNA, the CDR3 is TGCGCCAGCAGTCGAAGACAGGGCAGAACAGATACGCAGTATTTT.